The clone carrying this TCR beta chain has more than one count but fewer than ten. This entry is derived from a study of ipilimumab plus nivolumab after autologous stem cell transplantation. For the study at large: Patients received a median of about 5 ipilimumab and roughly eight nivolumab doses. The DLBCL cohort had primary refractory and relapsed disease, with 18-month progression-free survival of approximately 83% and 30%.

Clones were read by immunoSEQ multiplex PCR, and TCRdb kept only the in-frame ones, dropping some. The repertoire includes about 10,000 clones, around four fifths of them detected once, and approximately 7.8% sits in the top ten. Ipilimumab, 1 mg/kg, started 14 to 28 days after autologous transplant. This CDR3 has 14 residues. Trimming pared 3 bases from V and 2 bases from J, leaving 10 bases between. The germline V gene has CDR1 SGHNT and CDR2 YYREEE (reference sequence). This chain connects TRBV5-4 to TRBJ2-3; D possibly corresponds to TRBD1 (6 bases). Sequenced here: PBMCs, sampled in a trial of ipilimumab plus nivolumab as post-transplant consolidation. The sequence was obtained from a male donor with diffuse large B-cell lymphoma. CDR3 amino acids: CASSSDRVTDTQYF. CDR3 nucleotide sequence: TGTGCCAGCAGCTCGGACAGAGTCACAGATACGCAGTATTTT.